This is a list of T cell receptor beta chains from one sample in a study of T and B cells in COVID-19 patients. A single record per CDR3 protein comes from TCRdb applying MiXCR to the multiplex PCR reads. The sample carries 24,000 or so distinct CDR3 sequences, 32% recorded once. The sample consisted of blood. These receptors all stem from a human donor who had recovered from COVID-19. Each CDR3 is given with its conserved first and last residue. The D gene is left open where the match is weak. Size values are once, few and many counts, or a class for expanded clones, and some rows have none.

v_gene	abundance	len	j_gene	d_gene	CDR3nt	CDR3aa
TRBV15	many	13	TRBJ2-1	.	TGTGCCACCAGCGGGGAACTAGCCGATGAGCAGTTCTTC	CATSGELADEQFF
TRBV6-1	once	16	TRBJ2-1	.	TGTGCCAGCAGTTGCACAGTTCTTGCCGGGCACAATGAGCAGTTCTTC	CASSCTVLAGHNEQFF
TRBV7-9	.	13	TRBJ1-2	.	TGTGCCAGCAGCTTGGCAGGGGACCACGGCTACACCTTC	CASSLAGDHGYTF
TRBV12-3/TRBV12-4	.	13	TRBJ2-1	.	TGTGCCAGCAGTTTACAGGGGTTAAATGAGCAGTTCTTC	CASSLQGLNEQFF
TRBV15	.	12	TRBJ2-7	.	TGTGCCACCAGCCACAGAGAGGGCGAGCAGTACTTC	CATSHREGEQYF
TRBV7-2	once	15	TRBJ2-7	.	TGTGCCAGCAGCTTAGCCGGGACTCAAGCCTACGAGCAGTACTTC	CASSLAGTQAYEQYF
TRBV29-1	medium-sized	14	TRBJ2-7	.	TGCAGCGTCGAAGGCCCCGGAGATGCCTACGAGCAGTACTTC	CSVEGPGDAYEQYF
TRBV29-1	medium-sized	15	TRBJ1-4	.	TGCAGCGTCGGCTTAGTGTCCAAAGGTAAAGAAAAACTGTTTTTT	CSVGLVSKGKEKLFF
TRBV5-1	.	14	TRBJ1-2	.	TGCGCCAGCAGCTACAGGGAACCTAACTATGGCTACACCTTC	CASSYREPNYGYTF
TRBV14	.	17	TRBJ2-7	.	TGTGCCAGCAGCCAAGACCCACACTCAGGGGCTTCTCGCGAGCAGTACTTC	CASSQDPHSGASREQYF
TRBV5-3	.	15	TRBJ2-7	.	TGTGCCAGAAGCGTAAAGGGGGAGACATCCTACGAGCAGTACTTC	CARSVKGETSYEQYF
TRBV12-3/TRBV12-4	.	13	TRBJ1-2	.	TGTGCCAGCAGTTTACAGGGGCGCTATGGCTACACCTTC	CASSLQGRYGYTF
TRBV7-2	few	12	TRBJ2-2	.	TGTGCCAGCAGCCTATTCACCGGGGAGCTGTTTTTT	CASSLFTGELFF
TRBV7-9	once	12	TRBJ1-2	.	TGTGCCAGCATCAACTCCGGGACGGGGTACACCTTC	CASINSGTGYTF
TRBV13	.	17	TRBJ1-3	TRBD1	TGTGCCAGCAGCTTAGGCCCTTCGACAGGGGGGGGTTACACCATATATTTT	CASSLGPSTGGGYTIYF
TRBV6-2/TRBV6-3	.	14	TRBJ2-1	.	TGTGCCAGCAGTTTTAGCGGACCGCACAATGAGCAGTTCTTC	CASSFSGPHNEQFF
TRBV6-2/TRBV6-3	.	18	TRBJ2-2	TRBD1	TGTGCCAGCAGTTACCTTGAGGGGGCGGACACGAACACCGGGGAGCTGTTTTTT	CASSYLEGADTNTGELFF
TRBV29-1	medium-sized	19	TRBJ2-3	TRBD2	TGCAGCGTTGACCTCGACGGGGGAGTTAGCGGGATTGGGACAGATACGCAGTATTTT	CSVDLDGGVSGIGTDTQYF
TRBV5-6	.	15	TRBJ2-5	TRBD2	TGTGCCAGCAGCCAAGTACTAGCGGTACAAGAGACCCAGTACTTC	CASSQVLAVQETQYF
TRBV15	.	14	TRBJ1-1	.	TGTGCCACCAGCAGGGAACGGGGGCGAACTGAAGCTTTCTTT	CATSRERGRTEAFF
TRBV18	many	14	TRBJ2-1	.	TGTGCCAGCTCACCAAGAGGGTTGGACAATGAGCAGTTCTTC	CASSPRGLDNEQFF
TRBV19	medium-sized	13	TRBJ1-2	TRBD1	TGTGCCAGTAGTCCTCGGACAGGGCACGGCTACACCTTC	CASSPRTGHGYTF
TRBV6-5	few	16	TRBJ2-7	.	TGTGCCAGCAGCCGCACTCATAGCGCCCTATCCTACGAGCAGTACTTC	CASSRTHSALSYEQYF
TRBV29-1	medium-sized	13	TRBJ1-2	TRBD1	TGCAGCGTTGGACAGGGGGCGGGCTATGGCTACACCTTC	CSVGQGAGYGYTF
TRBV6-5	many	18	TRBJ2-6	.	TGTGCCAGCTCGGGCCCTGTACGTGGCGGAGCTGGGGCCAACGTCCTGACTTTC	CASSGPVRGGAGANVLTF
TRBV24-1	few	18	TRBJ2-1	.	TGTGCCACCTACCAGGGGGTTAGCGGGAAAGTCCCCTACAATGAGCAGTTCTTC	CATYQGVSGKVPYNEQFF
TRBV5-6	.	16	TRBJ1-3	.	TGTGCCAGCAGCTTAACCGGGCCGATCTCTGGAAACACCATATATTTT	CASSLTGPISGNTIYF
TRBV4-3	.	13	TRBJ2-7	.	TGCGCCAGCAGCCAAGGGAGGTCCTACGAGCAGTACTTC	CASSQGRSYEQYF
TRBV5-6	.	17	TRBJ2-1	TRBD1	TGTGCCAGCAGCTTGCCCGGGACAGCGAGCTCCTACAATGAGCAGTTCTTC	CASSLPGTASSYNEQFF
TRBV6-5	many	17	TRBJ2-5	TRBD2	TGTGCCAGCAGTTACGGGGGGACTAGCGGGAGTAGTGAGACCCAGTACTTC	CASSYGGTSGSSETQYF
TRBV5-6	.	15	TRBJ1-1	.	TGCGCCAGCAGCCAAGATGGTGTAATGAACACTGAAGCTTTCTTT	CASSQDGVMNTEAFF
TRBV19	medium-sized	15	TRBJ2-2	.	TGTGCCAGTACCCCGGGCTGGGCCTCGGGCGGGGAGCTGTTTTTT	CASTPGWASGGELFF
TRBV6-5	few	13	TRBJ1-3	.	TGTGCCAGCTCCGGCTGGTCTGGAAACACCATATATTTT	CASSGWSGNTIYF
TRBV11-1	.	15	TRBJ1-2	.	TGTGCCAGCAGCTTAGCCCCCAGCCAAGTCTATGGCTACACCTTC	CASSLAPSQVYGYTF
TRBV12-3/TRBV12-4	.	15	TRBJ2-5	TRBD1	TGTGCCAGCAGGGAAGCGACAGGGAATCCGGAGACCCAGTACTTC	CASREATGNPETQYF
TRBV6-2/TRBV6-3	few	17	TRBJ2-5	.	TGTGCCAGCAGTTACAACAGGGCGACGTTGTACCAAGAGACCCAGTACTTC	CASSYNRATLYQETQYF